This T cell receptor beta chain derives from a study of blood T cell repertoires in COVID-19. With V trimmed by 4 bases and J by 10 bases, 12 bases remained unmatched. The germline gives CDR1 SGDLS, CDR2 YYNGEE. The CDR3 is made up of 15 amino acids. Sequencing was performed with immunoSEQ multiplex PCR; in TCRdb, only in-frame clones are kept and a portion is missing. The sample lists around 440,000 clones; 88% were seen once. The clonotype was recovered from a woman aged 45 to 65 with COVID-19, enrolled during active disease. V usage is TRBV9 and J usage is TRBJ2-3, with 10 bases lining up with TRBD2. Sequenced material: peripheral blood. The CDR3 protein is CASSSLAGENGPQYF. Here the CDR3 DNA reads TGTGCCAGCAGCTCCCTAGCGGGGGAAAACGGTCCGCAGTATTTT.